This T cell receptor beta chain was profiled in a study of T and B cells in COVID-19 patients. V shed 6 bases and J 1 base; nucleotides not matched to a gene: 8. The CDR3 has 16 residues. TRB was amplified from around 250-500 ng of blood genomic DNA. BIOMED2 TRB-A/B primer pools were used in multiplex TRB PCR. TCRdb fed the multiplex PCR reads into MiXCR, producing one record per CDR3 protein. The sample contains some 500 distinct CDR3 sequences, approximately 25% of which appear only once. The TCR sequence derives from a human donor with active COVID-19. The specimen sequenced was blood. The chain recombines TRBV12-3 or TRBV12-4 with TRBJ2-3, with 9 bases identical to TRBD1. CDR3 residues: CASSSQTGGRTDTQYF. The CDR3, as DNA: TGTGCCAGCAGCTCCCAGACAGGGGGACGCACAGATACGCAGTATTTT.